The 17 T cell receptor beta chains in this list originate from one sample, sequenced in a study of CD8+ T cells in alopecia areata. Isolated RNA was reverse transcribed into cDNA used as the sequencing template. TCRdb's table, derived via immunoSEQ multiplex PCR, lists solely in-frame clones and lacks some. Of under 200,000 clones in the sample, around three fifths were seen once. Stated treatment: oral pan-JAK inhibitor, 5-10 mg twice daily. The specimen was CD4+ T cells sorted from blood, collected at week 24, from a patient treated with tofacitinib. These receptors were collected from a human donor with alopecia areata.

The CDR3 here is CASSYSGRMNSPLHF. For the CDR3, the DNA is TGTGCCAGCAGTTACAGCGGACGGATGAATTCACCCCTCCACTTT. The genes are TRBV6-5 and TRBJ1-6, with D unresolved. There are 15 residues in the CDR3. Germline V CDR1 and CDR2: MNHEY, SVGAGI. V was shortened by 2 bases and J by 7 bases, with 12 bases between the two germline ends.

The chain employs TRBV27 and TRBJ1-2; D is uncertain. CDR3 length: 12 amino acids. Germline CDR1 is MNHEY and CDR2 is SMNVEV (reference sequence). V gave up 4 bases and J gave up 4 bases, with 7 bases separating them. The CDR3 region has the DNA TGTGCCAGCAGTTCGGGGTCCTATGGCTACACCTTC. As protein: CASSSGSYGYTF.

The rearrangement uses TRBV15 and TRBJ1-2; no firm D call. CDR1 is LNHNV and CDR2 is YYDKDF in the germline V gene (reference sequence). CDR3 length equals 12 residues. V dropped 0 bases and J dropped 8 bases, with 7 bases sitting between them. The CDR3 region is CATSRDGQGYTF. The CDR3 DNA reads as TGTGCCACCAGCAGAGATGGGCAGGGCTACACCTTC.

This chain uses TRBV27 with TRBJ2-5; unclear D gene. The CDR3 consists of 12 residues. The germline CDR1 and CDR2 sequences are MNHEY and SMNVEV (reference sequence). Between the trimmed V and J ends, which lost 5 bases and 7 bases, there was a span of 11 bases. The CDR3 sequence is CASSLISGTQYF. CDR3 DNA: TGTGCCAGCAGTCTTATTTCGGGGACCCAGTACTTC.

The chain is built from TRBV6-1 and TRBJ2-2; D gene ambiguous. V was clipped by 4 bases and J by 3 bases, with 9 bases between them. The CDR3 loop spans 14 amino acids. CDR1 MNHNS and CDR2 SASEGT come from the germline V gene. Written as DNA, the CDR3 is TGTGCCAGCAGTGTTAGGAGATACACCGGGGAGCTGTTTTTT. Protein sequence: CASSVRRYTGELFF.

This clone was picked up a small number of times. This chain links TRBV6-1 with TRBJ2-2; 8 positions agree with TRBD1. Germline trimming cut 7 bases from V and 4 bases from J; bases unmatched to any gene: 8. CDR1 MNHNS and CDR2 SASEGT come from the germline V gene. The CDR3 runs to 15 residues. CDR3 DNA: TGTGCCAGCACGGCGAGACAGGGGTTCACCGGGGAGCTGTTTTTT. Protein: CASTARQGFTGELFF.

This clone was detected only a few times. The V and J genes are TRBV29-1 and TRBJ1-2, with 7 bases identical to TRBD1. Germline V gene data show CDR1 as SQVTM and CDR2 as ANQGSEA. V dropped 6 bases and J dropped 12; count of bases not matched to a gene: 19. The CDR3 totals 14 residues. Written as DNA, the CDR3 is TGCAGCGTCCTAAGCATAGGGGGCCGACCGCTGCACACCTTC. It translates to CSVLSIGGRPLHTF.

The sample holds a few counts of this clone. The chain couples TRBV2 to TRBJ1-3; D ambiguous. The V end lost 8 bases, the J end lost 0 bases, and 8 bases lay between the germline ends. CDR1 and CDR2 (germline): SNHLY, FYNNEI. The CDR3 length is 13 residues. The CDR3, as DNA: TGTGCCAGCGAACGCATCTCTGGAAACACCATATATTTT. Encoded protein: CASERISGNTIYF.

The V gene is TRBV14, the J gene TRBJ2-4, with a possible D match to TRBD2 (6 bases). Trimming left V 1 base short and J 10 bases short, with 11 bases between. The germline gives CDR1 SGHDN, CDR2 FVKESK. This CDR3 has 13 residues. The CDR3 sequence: CASSQGAGRIQYF. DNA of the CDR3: TGTGCCAGCAGCCAAGGGGCAGGGAGGATTCAGTACTTC.

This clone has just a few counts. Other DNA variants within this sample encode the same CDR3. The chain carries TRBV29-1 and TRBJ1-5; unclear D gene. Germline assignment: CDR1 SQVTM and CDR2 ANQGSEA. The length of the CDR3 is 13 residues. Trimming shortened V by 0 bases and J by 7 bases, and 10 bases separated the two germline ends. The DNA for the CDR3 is TGCAGCGTTGAAGAGGTGGACGGCCAGCCCCAGCATTTT. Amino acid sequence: CSVEEVDGQPQHF. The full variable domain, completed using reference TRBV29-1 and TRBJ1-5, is SAVISQKPSRDICQRGTSLTIQCQVDSQVTMMFWYRQQPGQSLTLIATANQGSEATYESGFVIDKFPISRPNLTFSTLTVSNMSPEDSSIYLCSVEEVDGQPQHFGDGTRLSIL.

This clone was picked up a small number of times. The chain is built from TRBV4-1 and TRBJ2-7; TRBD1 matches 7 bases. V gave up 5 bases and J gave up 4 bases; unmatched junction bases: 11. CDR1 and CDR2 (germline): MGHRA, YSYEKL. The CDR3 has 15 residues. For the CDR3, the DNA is TGCGCCAGCAGCAACCCCCCGGGACAGCAGTACGAGCAGTACTTC. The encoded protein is CASSNPPGQQYEQYF.

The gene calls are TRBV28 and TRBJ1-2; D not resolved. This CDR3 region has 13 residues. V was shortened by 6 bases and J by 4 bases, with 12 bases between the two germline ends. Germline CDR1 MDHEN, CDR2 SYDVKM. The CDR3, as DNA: TGTGCCAGCAGCCTCTCAGCGGTCTATGGCTACACCTTC. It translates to CASSLSAVYGYTF.

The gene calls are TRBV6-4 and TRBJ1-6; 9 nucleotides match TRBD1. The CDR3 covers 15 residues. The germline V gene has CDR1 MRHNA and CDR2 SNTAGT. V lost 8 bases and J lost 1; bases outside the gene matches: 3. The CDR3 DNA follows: TGTGCCAGCGGGGACAGGGCGTCCTATAATTCACCCCTCCACTTT. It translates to CASGDRASYNSPLHF.

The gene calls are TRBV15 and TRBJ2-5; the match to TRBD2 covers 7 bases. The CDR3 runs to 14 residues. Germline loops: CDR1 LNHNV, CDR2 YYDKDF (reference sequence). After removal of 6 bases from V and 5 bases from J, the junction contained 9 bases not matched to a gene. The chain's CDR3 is CATSRREVSETQYF. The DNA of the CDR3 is TGTGCCACCAGTCGCCGGGAGGTTTCGGAGACCCAGTACTTC.

CDR3 DNA sequence: TGCGCCAGCAGCTTGGACAGGGAGCTGTTTTTT. Translating it yields CASSLDRELFF. V gene TRBV5-1 combines with J gene TRBJ2-2; D remains unclear. With 0 bases removed from V and 9 bases from J, the gap between germline ends came to 3 bases. The CDR3 length is 11 residues. From germline, CDR1 is SGHRS and CDR2 YFSETQ.

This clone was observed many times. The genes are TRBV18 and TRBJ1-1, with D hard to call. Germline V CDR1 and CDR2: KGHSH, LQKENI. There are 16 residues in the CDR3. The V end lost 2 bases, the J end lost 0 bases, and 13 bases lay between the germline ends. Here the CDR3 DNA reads TGTGCCAGCTCACCATCGGAGGGCGGAATGAACACTGAAGCTTTCTTT. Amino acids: CASSPSEGGMNTEAFF.

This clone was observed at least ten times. CDR3 nucleotide sequence: TGTGCCAGCTCGGTTGACAGGCGGGTTAAAGCTTTCTTT. Its translation is CASSVDRRVKAFF. This chain joins TRBV18 and TRBJ1-1; possible D gene TRBD1, 6 bases. V gave up 6 bases and J gave up 9 bases, with 17 bases separating them. The CDR3 extends over 13 amino acids. Germline-derived CDR1 and CDR2 are KGHSH and LQKENI.